This TCR beta chain originates from a study of blood T cell repertoires in COVID-19. Overall study: Donors in the United States, Italy and Spain gave samples during acute or convalescent COVID-19.

The V end lost 4 bases, the J end lost 1 base, and 10 bases lay between the germline ends. The CDR3 sequence is 15 residues long. CDR1 and CDR2 from the germline V gene are SGHTA and FQGNSA. The assay was immunoSEQ multiplex PCR, and TCRdb's table has in-frame clones only and misses some. The sample has under 200,000 clones, 75% to 85% seen once. This clone was picked up a small number of times. The sequencing sample was made of peripheral blood. The sequence was collected from a human donor in a cohort sampled during active COVID-19. The chain couples TRBV7-2 to TRBJ2-2; tentative D call: TRBD1 (6 bases). CDR3 protein: CASSSPGQNTGELFF. For the CDR3, the DNA is TGTGCCAGCAGCTCACCGGGACAGAACACCGGGGAGCTGTTTTTT.